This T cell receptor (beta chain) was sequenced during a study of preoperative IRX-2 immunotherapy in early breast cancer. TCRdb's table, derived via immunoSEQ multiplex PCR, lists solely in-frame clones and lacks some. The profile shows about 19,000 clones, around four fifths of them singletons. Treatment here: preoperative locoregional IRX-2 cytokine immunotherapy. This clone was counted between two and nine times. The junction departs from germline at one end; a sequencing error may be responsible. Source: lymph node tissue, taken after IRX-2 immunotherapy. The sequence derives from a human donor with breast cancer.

In nucleotides, the CDR3 is TGTGCCATCAGTCCGGGCAGGGGTTATAATTCACCCCTCCACTTT. The encoded protein is CAISPGRGYNSPLHF. The chain has TRBV6-8 and TRBJ1-6; tentatively, D is TRBD1 (6 bases). The CDR3 has 15 amino acids. Germline loops: CDR1 MNHGY, CDR2 SAAAGT.